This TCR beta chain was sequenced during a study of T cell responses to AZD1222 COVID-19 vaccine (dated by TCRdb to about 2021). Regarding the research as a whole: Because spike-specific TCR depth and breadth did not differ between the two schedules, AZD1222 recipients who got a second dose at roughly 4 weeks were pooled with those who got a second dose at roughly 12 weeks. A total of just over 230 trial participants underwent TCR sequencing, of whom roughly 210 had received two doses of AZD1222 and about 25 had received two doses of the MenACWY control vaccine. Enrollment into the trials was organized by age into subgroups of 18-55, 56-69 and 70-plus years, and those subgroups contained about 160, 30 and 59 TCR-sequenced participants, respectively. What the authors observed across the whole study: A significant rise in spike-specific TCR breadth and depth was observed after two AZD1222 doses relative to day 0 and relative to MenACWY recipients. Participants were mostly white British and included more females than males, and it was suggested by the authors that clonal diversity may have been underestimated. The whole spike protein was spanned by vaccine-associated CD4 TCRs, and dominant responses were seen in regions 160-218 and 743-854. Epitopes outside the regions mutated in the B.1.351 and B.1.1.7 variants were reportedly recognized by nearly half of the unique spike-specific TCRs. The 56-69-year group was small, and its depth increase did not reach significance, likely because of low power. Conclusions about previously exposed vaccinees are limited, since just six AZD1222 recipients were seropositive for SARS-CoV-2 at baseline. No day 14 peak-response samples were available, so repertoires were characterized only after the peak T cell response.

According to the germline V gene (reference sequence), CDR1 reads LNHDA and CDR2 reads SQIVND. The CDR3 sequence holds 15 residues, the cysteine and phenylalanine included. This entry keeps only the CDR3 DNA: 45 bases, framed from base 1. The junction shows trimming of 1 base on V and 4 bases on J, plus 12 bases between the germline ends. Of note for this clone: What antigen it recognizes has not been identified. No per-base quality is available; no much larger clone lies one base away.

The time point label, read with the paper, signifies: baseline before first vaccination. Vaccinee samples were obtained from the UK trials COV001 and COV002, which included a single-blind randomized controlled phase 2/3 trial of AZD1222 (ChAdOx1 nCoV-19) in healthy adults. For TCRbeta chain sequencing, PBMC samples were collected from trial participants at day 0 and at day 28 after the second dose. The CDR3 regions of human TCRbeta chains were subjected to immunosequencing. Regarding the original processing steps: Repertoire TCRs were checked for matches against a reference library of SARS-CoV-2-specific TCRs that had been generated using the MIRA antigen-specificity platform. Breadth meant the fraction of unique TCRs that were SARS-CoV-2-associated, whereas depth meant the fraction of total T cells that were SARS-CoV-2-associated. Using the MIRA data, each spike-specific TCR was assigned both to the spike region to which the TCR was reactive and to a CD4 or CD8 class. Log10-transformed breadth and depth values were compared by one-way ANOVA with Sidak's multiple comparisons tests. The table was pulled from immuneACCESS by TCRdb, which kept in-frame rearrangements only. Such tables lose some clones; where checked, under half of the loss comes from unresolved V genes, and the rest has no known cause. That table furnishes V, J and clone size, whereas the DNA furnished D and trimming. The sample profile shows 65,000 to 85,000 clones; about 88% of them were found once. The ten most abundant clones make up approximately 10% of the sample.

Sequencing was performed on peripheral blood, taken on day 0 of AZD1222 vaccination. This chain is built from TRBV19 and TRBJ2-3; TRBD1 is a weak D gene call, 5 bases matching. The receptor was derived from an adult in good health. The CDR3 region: CASSIATGIADTQYF. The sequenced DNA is TGTGCCAGTAGTATAGCAACAGGCATCGCAGATACGCAGTATTTT.